Listed here is a single T cell receptor (beta chain). Its matching antigen is unknown. The sample belongs to a study of prognosis after radiotherapy for stage I lung cancer. Node-negative status on CT and PET/CT applied to all patients, none having prior chemotherapy, radiotherapy or other malignancies. Genomic DNA was the source, and TCR beta CDR3 was amplified from it by two-round multiplex PCR. The use of primers specific to each TRBV and TRBJ gene characterized first-round PCR. From the multiplex PCR reads, TCRdb called clonotypes with MiXCR, one entry per CDR3 protein. The data hold some 10,000 distinct CDR3 sequences, with approximately 36% observed a single time. Study conclusions and caveats: TRBV and TRBJ gene usage reportedly differed between patients with and without metastases. Compared with a median of about 9,800 beforehand, unique TCR clone counts dropped to roughly 7,400 after stereotactic body radiation therapy.

Per germline, CDR1 MNHGY and CDR2 SVAAGI. The CDR3 length is 20 residues. Unmatched junction bases numbered 16, after V lost 2 bases and J lost 3 bases. The sample here was PBMCs, taken before or after stereotactic body radiation therapy (not recorded which). This sequence originates from a donor at least 50 years old with non-small cell lung cancer. This sequence joins TRBV6-9 and TRBJ2-7; 13 bases are shared with TRBD2. As DNA, the CDR3 is TGTGCCAGCAGTTATCGGACAAACTCCCGGACTAGCGGGAGTGGCTACGAGCAGTACTTC. It codes for CASSYRTNSRTSGSGYEQYF.